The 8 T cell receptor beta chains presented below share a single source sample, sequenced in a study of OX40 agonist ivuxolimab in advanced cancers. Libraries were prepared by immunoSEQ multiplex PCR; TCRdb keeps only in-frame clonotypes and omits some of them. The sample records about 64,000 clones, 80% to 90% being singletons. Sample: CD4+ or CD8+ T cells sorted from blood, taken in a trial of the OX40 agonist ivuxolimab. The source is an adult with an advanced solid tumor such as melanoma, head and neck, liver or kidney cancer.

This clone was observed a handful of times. The CDR3 DNA reads as TGTGCCAGCAGTTCCGATACAGATACGCAGTATTTT. It yields the protein CASSSDTDTQYF. The V call is TRBV6-6, the J call TRBJ2-3; D not resolved. CDR1 and CDR2 (germline): MNHNY, SVGAGI (reference sequence). V lost 4 bases, J lost 3 bases, and 5 bases lay in between. This CDR3 is built from 12 residues.

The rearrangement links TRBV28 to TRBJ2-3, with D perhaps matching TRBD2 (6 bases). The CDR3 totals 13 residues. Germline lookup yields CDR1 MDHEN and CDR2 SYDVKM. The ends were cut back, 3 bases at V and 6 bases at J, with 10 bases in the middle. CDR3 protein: CASSLTGVDTQYF. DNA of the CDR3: TGTGCCAGCAGTTTGACGGGAGTGGATACGCAGTATTTT.

CDR3 nucleotide sequence: TGTGCCAGCAGCTCCACACTAACCGGGGAGCTGTTTTTT. This codes for CASSSTLTGELFF. The chain recombines TRBV7-9 with TRBJ2-2; D ambiguous. The CDR3 length is 13 residues. Trimming shortened V by 4 bases and J by 5 bases, and 8 bases separated the two germline ends. CDR1 and CDR2 (germline): SEHNR, FQNEAQ (reference sequence).

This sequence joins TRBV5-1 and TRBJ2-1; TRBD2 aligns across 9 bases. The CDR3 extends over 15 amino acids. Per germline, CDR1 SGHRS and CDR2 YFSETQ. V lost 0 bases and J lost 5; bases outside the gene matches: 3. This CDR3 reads CASSLAASGNNEQFF. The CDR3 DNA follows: TGCGCCAGCAGCTTGGCGGCTAGCGGGAACAATGAGCAGTTCTTC.

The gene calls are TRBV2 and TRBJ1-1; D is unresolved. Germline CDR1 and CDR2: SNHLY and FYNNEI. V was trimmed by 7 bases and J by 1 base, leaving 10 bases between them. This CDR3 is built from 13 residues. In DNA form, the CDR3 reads TGTGCCAGCACCCTGGATCCGAACACTGAAGCTTTCTTT. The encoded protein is CASTLDPNTEAFF.

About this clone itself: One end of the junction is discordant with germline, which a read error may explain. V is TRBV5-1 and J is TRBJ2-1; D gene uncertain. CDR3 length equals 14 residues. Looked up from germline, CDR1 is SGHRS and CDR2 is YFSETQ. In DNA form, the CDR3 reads TGCGCCAGCAGCTTGGGAGACTCCTTCAATGAGCAGTTCTTC. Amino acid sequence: CASSLGDSFNEQFF. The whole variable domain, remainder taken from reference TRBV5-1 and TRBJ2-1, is KAGVTQTPRYLIKTRGQQVTLSCSPISGHRSVSWYQQTPGQGLQFLFEYFSETQRNKGNFPGRFSGRQFSNSRSEMNVSTLELGDSALYLCASSLGDSFNEQFFGPGTRLTVL.

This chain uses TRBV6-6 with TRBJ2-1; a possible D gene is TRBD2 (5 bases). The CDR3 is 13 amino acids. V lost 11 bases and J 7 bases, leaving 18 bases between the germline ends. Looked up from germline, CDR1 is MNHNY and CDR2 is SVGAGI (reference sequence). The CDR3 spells CASGDIGINEQFF. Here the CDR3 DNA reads TGTGCCTCCGGGGATATAGGAATAAATGAGCAGTTCTTC.

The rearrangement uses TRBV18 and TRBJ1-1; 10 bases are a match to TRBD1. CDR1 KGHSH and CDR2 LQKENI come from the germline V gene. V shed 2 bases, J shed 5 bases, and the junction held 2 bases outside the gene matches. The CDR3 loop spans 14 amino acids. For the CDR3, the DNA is TGTGCCAGCTCACCAGGGGACAGGGGAACTGAAGCTTTCTTT. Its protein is CASSPGDRGTEAFF.